This passage covers 22 T cell receptor beta chains from one sample sequenced in a study of technical replicates of blood from a few donors. TCRdb's copy holds only in-frame clones and misses some; the assay was immunoSEQ multiplex PCR. The sample carries 50,000 to 65,000 clones, over 90% recorded once. The sample was PBMCs. These receptors were obtained from a human donor in good health. Some clones in this sample may be carry-over from other donors' samples.

The chain joins TRBV5-1 to TRBJ1-1; the D is unclear. V dropped 0 bases and J dropped 0 bases, with 9 bases sitting between them. Germline CDR1 is SGHRS and CDR2 is YFSETQ. The CDR3 runs 15 residues. As DNA, the CDR3 is TGCGCCAGCAGCTTGGGACAAACCATGAACACTGAAGCTTTCTTT. This codes for CASSLGQTMNTEAFF.

The V gene is TRBV2, the J gene TRBJ1-3; D possibly corresponds to TRBD1 (5 bases). CDR1 is SNHLY, CDR2 FYNNEI, per germline. CDR3 size: 14 residues. V was shortened by 8 bases and J by 5 bases, with 16 bases between the two germline ends. This CDR3 is CASRDSFLRNTIYF. Written as DNA, the CDR3 is TGTGCCAGCCGCGACAGCTTTTTACGAAACACCATATATTTT.

The CDR3 nucleotides read TGCGCCAGCAGCCAAGACAGGCTGAACTATGGCTACACCTTC. Translation gives CASSQDRLNYGYTF. The V gene is TRBV4-3, the J gene TRBJ1-2; D is uncertain. Deletions cut 0 bases from V and 2 bases from J, with 7 bases between. Germline V gives CDR1 LGHNA, CDR2 YSLEER. The CDR3 consists of 14 residues.

V is TRBV2 and J is TRBJ2-2, with TRBD1 matching 7 bases. Germline CDR1 and CDR2: SNHLY and FYNNEI. The J segment lost 3 bases and the V segment lost 5 bases, leaving 9 bases of the junction unmatched. The CDR3 is made up of 16 amino acids. CDR3 sequence (DNA): TGTGCCAGCAGTTCGTCTAGGGACAGCTACACCGGGGAGCTGTTTTTT. The encoded protein is CASSSSRDSYTGELFF. The variable domain in full, completed from reference TRBV2 and TRBJ2-2, reads EPEVTQTPSHQVTQMGQEVILRCVPISNHLYFYWYRQILGQKVEFLVSFYNNEISEKSEIFDDQFSVERPDGSNFTLKIRSTKLEDSAMYFCASSSSRDSYTGELFFGEGSRLTVL.

The chain combines TRBV7-2 with TRBJ1-5, with 7 bases lining up with TRBD1. The V gene's germline CDR1 is SGHTA and CDR2 FQGNSA. The V gene end was trimmed by 5 bases and the J gene end by 16 bases; junction bases not matched to a gene: 11. The CDR3 has 12 residues. CDR3 DNA sequence: TGTGCCAGCAGCAGCCGGACAGGTTATTTACATTTT. As protein: CASSSRTGYLHF. The entire variable domain, with the rest obtained from reference TRBV7-2 and TRBJ1-5, is as follows: GAGVSQSPSNKVTEKGKDVELRCDPISGHTALYWYRQSLGQGLEFLIYFQGNSAPDKSGLPSDRFSAERTGGSVSTLTIQRTQQEDSAVYLCASSSRTGYLHFGDGTRLSIL.

The CDR3 coding sequence is TGTGCCAGCAAAACTAGCGGGATAACCACAGATACGCAGTATTTT. Residues: CASKTSGITTDTQYF. The chain carries TRBV6-5 and TRBJ2-3, with TRBD2 identical over 10 bases. With V trimmed by 7 bases and J by 2 bases, 6 bases remained unmatched. The CDR3 sequence is 15 residues long. CDR1 is MNHEY and CDR2 is SVGAGI in the germline V gene.

The chain recombines TRBV7-9 with TRBJ1-4; weak D call: TRBD1 (5 bases). The V gene lost 6 bases and the J gene lost 6 bases, with 11 bases spanning the gap. CDR1 SEHNR and CDR2 FQNEAQ come from the germline V gene (reference sequence). CDR3 length: 13 residues. The CDR3 reads CASSGGVYEKLFF. In DNA form, the CDR3 reads TGTGCCAGCAGTGGAGGGGTGTATGAAAAACTGTTTTTT. The variable domain in full, with the rest retrieved from reference TRBV7-9 and TRBJ1-4, is DTGVSQNPRHKITKRGQNVTFRCDPISEHNRLYWYRQTLGQGPEFLTYFQNEAQLEKSRLLSDRFSAERPKGSFSTLEIQRTEQGDSAMYLCASSGGVYEKLFFGSGTQLSVL.

The chain uses TRBV19 and TRBJ1-2; 7 bases fit TRBD1. This CDR3 region has 14 residues. V lost 1 base, J lost 4 bases, and 3 bases stayed unmatched. The germline V gene has CDR1 LNHDA and CDR2 SQIVND (reference sequence). The DNA of the CDR3 is TGTGCCAGTAGTATAGGACAGGGCCGCTATGGCTACACCTTC. It codes for CASSIGQGRYGYTF.

This clone was detected only once. V is TRBV7-6 and J is TRBJ2-3, with 8 positions matching TRBD2. Germline V gene data show CDR1 as SGHVS and CDR2 as FNYEAQ. The CDR3 is 15 residues long. J lost 4 bases, V lost 5 bases, and 8 bases had no gene match. CDR3 coding DNA: TGTGCCAGCAGCCCAAGCGGGGGAGTAGCAGATACGCAGTATTTT. It encodes CASSPSGGVADTQYF.

This chain links TRBV7-3 with TRBJ2-6; D unresolved. The CDR3 runs to 15 residues. V lost 2 bases and J 0 bases, leaving 5 bases between the germline ends. Germline V gives CDR1 SGHTA, CDR2 FQGTGA. For the CDR3, the DNA is TGTGCCAGCAGCTTAGCTAGCTCTGGGGCCAACGTCCTGACTTTC. Protein sequence: CASSLASSGANVLTF.

This rearrangement joins TRBV7-3 to TRBJ2-3, with a possible D match to TRBD2 (6 bases). This CDR3 is 15 amino acids long. Per the germline V gene, CDR1 is SGHTA and CDR2 is FQGTGA. V lost 1 base to trimming and J lost 0 bases, with 8 bases between them. The CDR3 region has the DNA TGTGCCAGCAGCTTAATCGGGAGTAGCACAGATACGCAGTATTTT. Encoded protein: CASSLIGSSTDTQYF.

This rearrangement joins TRBV25-1 to TRBJ2-5; TRBD1 aligns across 9 bases. V trimming: 5 bases; J trimming: 5 bases; junction bases outside the gene matches: 6. The CDR3 consists of 14 residues. The germline CDR1 and CDR2 sequences are MGHDK and SYGVNS. The CDR3 reads CASSTGGAGETQYF. The CDR3 coding sequence is TGTGCCAGCAGTACAGGGGGCGCGGGGGAGACCCAGTACTTC.

The V gene is TRBV7-2, the J gene TRBJ2-5; 10 bases are a match to TRBD2. CDR3 length: 15 residues. The V and J ends lost 1 base and 3 bases, in that order; junction bases with no gene match: 2. Germline lookup yields CDR1 SGHTA and CDR2 FQGNSA. The CDR3 coding sequence is TGTGCCAGCAGCTTAGTCGGACTAGCGGAAGAGACCCAGTACTTC. It encodes CASSLVGLAEETQYF. The full variable domain, in which reference TRBV7-2 and TRBJ2-5 provide the parts outside the CDR3, is GAGVSQSPSNKVTEKGKDVELRCDPISGHTALYWYRQSLGQGLEFLIYFQGNSAPDKSGLPSDRFSAERTGGSVSTLTIQRTQQEDSAVYLCASSLVGLAEETQYFGPGTRLLVL.

This clone has just one count. The chain is built from TRBV7-3 and TRBJ1-1; D unresolved. V lost 6 bases and J 1 base, leaving 9 bases between the germline ends. The CDR3 runs to 13 residues. Germline V CDR1 and CDR2: SGHTA, FQGTGA. Here the CDR3 DNA reads TGTGCCAGCAGTCGGGAGTCGAACACTGAAGCTTTCTTT. Residues: CASSRESNTEAFF.

This CDR3 reads CASRGTRTDTQYF. The CDR3 DNA sequence: TGTGCCAGCAGGGGCACCCGCACAGATACGCAGTATTTT. This chain uses TRBV6-6 with TRBJ2-3, with no clear D. V dropped 6 bases and J dropped 1 base, with 8 bases sitting between them. The CDR3 runs to 13 residues. Per the germline V gene, CDR1 is MNHNY and CDR2 is SVGAGI (reference sequence).

The chain recombines TRBV5-1 with TRBJ2-3, with no clear D. Trimming cost V 0 bases and J 0 bases, with 11 bases left between them. The CDR3 extends over 16 amino acids. Germline CDR1 SGHRS, CDR2 YFSETQ. CDR3: CASSLDSFSSTDTQYF. The CDR3 region has the DNA TGCGCCAGCAGCTTGGATTCCTTCTCTAGCACAGATACGCAGTATTTT.

J is TRBJ2-7 and V is TRBV7-2; TRBD2 is a possible D gene (5 bases). Germline V gene sequence: CDR1 SGHTA, CDR2 FQGNSA. V lost 1 base, J lost 2 bases, and 9 bases lay in between. The CDR3 is made up of 14 amino acids. This CDR3 is CASSLEAAAYEQYF. The DNA of the CDR3 is TGTGCCAGCAGCTTAGAAGCGGCGGCCTACGAGCAGTACTTC.

The chain is built from TRBV10-3 and TRBJ2-5, with 7 positions matching TRBD1. The CDR3 loop spans 14 amino acids. The germline V gene encodes CDR1 ENHRY and CDR2 SYGVKD. The trim removed 5 bases at V and 2 bases at J, leaving 5 bases unmatched. The CDR3 is CAISKPGGQETQYF. The DNA for the CDR3 is TGTGCCATCAGTAAACCAGGGGGTCAAGAGACCCAGTACTTC.

J is TRBJ2-7 and V is TRBV5-6; D is undetermined. The CDR3 sequence is 12 residues long. Trimming removed 4 bases from V and 6 bases from J, with 11 bases in between. Germline CDR1 reads SGHDT; CDR2 reads YYEEEE. The CDR3 loop is CASSRPRSEQYF. The CDR3 bases are TGTGCCAGCAGCCGTCCCCGCAGCGAGCAGTACTTC.

The chain links TRBV19 to TRBJ1-1; 7 positions match TRBD1. The length of the CDR3 is 16 residues. Trimming at V came to 6 bases and at J to 0 bases, leaving 10 bases not matched to a gene. Germline CDR1 LNHDA, CDR2 SQIVND (reference sequence). CDR3 loop: CASRRRGQGLNTEAFF. The CDR3 nucleotides read TGTGCCAGTAGAAGGAGGGGGCAAGGTCTGAACACTGAAGCTTTCTTT.

This chain connects TRBV7-2 to TRBJ2-7; no definite D call. The germline CDR1 and CDR2 sequences are SGHTA and FQGNSA. Trimming pared 3 bases from V and 4 bases from J, leaving 7 bases between. The CDR3 has 12 amino acids. The CDR3 loop is CASSFQNYEQYF. In DNA, the CDR3 is TGTGCCAGCAGCTTCCAGAATTACGAGCAGTACTTC.

V is TRBV5-4 and J is TRBJ2-6; weak D call: TRBD1 (6 bases). Trimming cost V 4 bases and J 0 bases, with 11 bases left between them. Per germline, CDR1 SGHNT and CDR2 YYREEE (reference sequence). CDR3 length equals 16 residues. CDR3 sequence reads: CASSKQGSSGANVLTF. CDR3 coding DNA: TGTGCCAGCAGCAAACAGGGTTCCTCTGGGGCCAACGTCCTGACTTTC.